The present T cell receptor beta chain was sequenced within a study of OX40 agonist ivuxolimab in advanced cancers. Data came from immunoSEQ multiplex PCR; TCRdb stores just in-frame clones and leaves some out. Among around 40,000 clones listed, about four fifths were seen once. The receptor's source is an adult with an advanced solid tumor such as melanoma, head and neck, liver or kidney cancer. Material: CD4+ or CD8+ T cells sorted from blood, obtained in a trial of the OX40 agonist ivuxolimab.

The CDR3 bases are TGTGCCAGCAGCTTAGAACTAGCGGGGCCACAAGAGACCCAGTACTTC. This codes for CASSLELAGPQETQYF. The rearrangement joins TRBV11-2 to TRBJ2-5, with 10 positions matching TRBD2. With V trimmed by 0 bases and J by 2 bases, 3 bases remained unmatched. The germline CDR1 and CDR2 sequences are SGHAT and FQNNGV. This CDR3 has 16 amino acids. Complete variable domain (other parts from reference TRBV11-2 and TRBJ2-5): EAGVAQSPRYKIIEKRQSVAFWCNPISGHATLYWYQQILGQGPKLLIQFQNNGVVDDSQLPKDRFSAERLKGVDSTLKIQPAKLEDSAVYLCASSLELAGPQETQYFGPGTRLLVL.